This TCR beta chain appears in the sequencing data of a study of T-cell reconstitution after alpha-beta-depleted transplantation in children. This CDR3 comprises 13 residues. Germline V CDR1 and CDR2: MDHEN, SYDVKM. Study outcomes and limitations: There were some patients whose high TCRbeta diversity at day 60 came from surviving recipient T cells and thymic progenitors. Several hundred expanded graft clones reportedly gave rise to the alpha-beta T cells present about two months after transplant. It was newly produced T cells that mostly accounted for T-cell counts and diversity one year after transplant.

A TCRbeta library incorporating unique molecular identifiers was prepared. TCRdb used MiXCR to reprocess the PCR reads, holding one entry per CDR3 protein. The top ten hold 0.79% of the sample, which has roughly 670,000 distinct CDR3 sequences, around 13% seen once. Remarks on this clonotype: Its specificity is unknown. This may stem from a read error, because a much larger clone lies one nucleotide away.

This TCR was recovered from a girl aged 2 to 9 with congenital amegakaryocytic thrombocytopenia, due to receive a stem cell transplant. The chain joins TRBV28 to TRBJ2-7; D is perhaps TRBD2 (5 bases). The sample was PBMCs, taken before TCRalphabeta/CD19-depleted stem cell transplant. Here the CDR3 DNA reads TGTGCCAGCAGTCAGGTGGACTCCTACGAGCATTACTTC. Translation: CASSQVDSYEHYF.